The 26 T cell receptor beta chains below come from one sample, sequenced in a study of cytomegalovirus exposure and HLA in healthy donors. PCR employed 60 Vbeta and 13 Jbeta primers. The method was immunoSEQ multiplex PCR; TCRdb's version includes in-frame clones alone and lacks a portion of them. The sample consists of about 89,000 clones, about 85% of them appearing once. The sequenced material came from PBMCs. Every receptor here comes from a man aged 35 to 55 in good health and CMV-seropositive.

The chain employs TRBV5-1 and TRBJ2-5, with TRBD2 identical over 7 bases. V trimming: 4 bases; J trimming: 0 bases; junction bases outside the gene matches: 6. Germline CDR1 and CDR2: SGHRS and YFSETQ. The CDR3 consists of 15 residues. The CDR3 sequence is CASSQWLADQETQYF. As DNA, the CDR3 is TGCGCCAGCAGCCAATGGCTAGCGGACCAAGAGACCCAGTACTTC.

In its sample, this clone was seen a few times. This rearrangement joins TRBV6-1 to TRBJ1-1; D uncertain. The CDR3 runs to 13 residues. The germline V gene has CDR1 MNHNS and CDR2 SASEGT. The V and J ends lost 6 bases and 1 base respectively, with 9 bases between them. As DNA, the CDR3 is TGTGCCAGCAGGGCAGGAGGGAACACTGAAGCTTTCTTT. As protein: CASRAGGNTEAFF.

The chain links TRBV2 to TRBJ1-1; weak D call: TRBD1 (5 bases). Between the trimmed V and J ends, which lost 6 bases and 0 bases, there was a span of 8 bases. This CDR3 is built from 13 residues. CDR1 and CDR2 (germline): SNHLY, FYNNEI. The CDR3 DNA reads as TGTGCCAGCAGGGAGGGGATGAACACTGAAGCTTTCTTT. Protein: CASREGMNTEAFF.

The chain uses TRBV27 and TRBJ2-4; TRBD1 matches 8 bases. The germline V gene encodes CDR1 MNHEY and CDR2 SMNVEV (reference sequence). The CDR3 extends over 14 amino acids. J gave up 6 bases and V 5 bases, and 6 bases lay outside the gene matches. CDR3 sequence: CASSRDRGGNIQYF. Written as DNA, the CDR3 is TGTGCCAGCAGTAGAGACAGGGGCGGAAACATTCAGTACTTC.

The genes are TRBV5-1 and TRBJ2-7; 15 bases map to TRBD2. The CDR3 length is 16 residues. The V gene end was trimmed by 0 bases and the J gene end by 6 bases; junction bases not matched to a gene: 4. Germline CDR1 and CDR2: SGHRS and YFSETQ. CDR3 nucleotides: TGCGCCAGCAGCTTGGCCGGACTAGCGGGAGGGCGCGAGCAGTACTTC. It specifies CASSLAGLAGGREQYF.

This chain joins TRBV2 and TRBJ2-3; 11 bases line up with TRBD2. Germline values: CDR1 SNHLY, CDR2 FYNNEI. This CDR3 contains 15 residues. V shed 3 bases and J 7 bases; nucleotides not matched to a gene: 6. The CDR3 bases are TGTGCCAGCAGTGAGTTAGCGGGGGGGCGAAATACGCAGTATTTT. It is translated as CASSELAGGRNTQYF.

The chain carries TRBV6-1 and TRBJ1-3; 7 bases align to TRBD1. J gave up 9 bases and V 5 bases, and 10 bases lay outside the gene matches. Germline V gene data show CDR1 as MNHNS and CDR2 as SASEGT. This CDR3 comprises 14 residues. The chain's CDR3 is CASSRTGERSTIYF. The CDR3, as DNA: TGTGCCAGCAGTCGCACAGGGGAACGGAGCACCATATATTTT.

The chain is built from TRBV7-3 and TRBJ2-3; a weak D match, TRBD1 (5 bases). Germline V CDR1 and CDR2: SGHTA, FQGTGA. Trimming removed 5 bases at V and 6 bases at J, with 21 bases between. The CDR3 sequence is 16 residues long. The CDR3 sequence: CASSESGFPSGDTQYF. The DNA for the CDR3 is TGTGCCAGCAGCGAGTCGGGTTTTCCCTCAGGGGATACGCAGTATTTT.

The chain links TRBV5-1 to TRBJ2-7; 9 bases agree with TRBD1. The germline V gene encodes CDR1 SGHRS and CDR2 YFSETQ. This CDR3 has 16 amino acids. J gave up 2 bases and V 0 bases, and 6 bases lay outside the gene matches. The CDR3 coding sequence is TGCGCCAGCAGCTTGGTAGGAGGGGACAGGGCCTACGAGCAGTACTTC. Translated, it gives CASSLVGGDRAYEQYF. Based on the CDR3 plus reference TRBV5-1 and TRBJ2-7, the full variable domain is KAGVTQTPRYLIKTRGQQVTLSCSPISGHRSVSWYQQTPGQGLQFLFEYFSETQRNKGNFPGRFSGRQFSNSRSEMNVSTLELGDSALYLCASSLVGGDRAYEQYFGPGTRLTVT.

This chain connects TRBV7-8 to TRBJ1-5; no reliable D call. This CDR3 contains 16 residues. Per the germline V gene, CDR1 is SGHVS and CDR2 is FQNEAQ. Trimming took 7 bases from V and 0 from J, leaving 16 bases between them. For the CDR3, the DNA is TGTGCCAGCAAATTGAGTACAGCAGATAGCAATCAGCCCCAGCATTTT. As protein: CASKLSTADSNQPQHF. Combining the CDR3 with reference TRBV7-8 and TRBJ1-5 gives the whole variable domain GAGVSQSPRYKVAKRGQDVALRCDPISGHVSLFWYQQALGQGPEFLTYFQNEAQLDKSGLPSDRFFAERPEGSVSTLKIQRTQQEDSAVYLCASKLSTADSNQPQHFGDGTRLSIL.

This chain connects TRBV10-3 to TRBJ2-1, with D unclear. The CDR3 consists of 13 residues. CDR1 is ENHRY and CDR2 is SYGVKD in the germline V gene. V was pared by 2 bases and J by 4 bases, with 6 bases between. CDR3 sequence: CAISEPNYNEQFF. The CDR3 DNA reads as TGTGCCATCAGTGAGCCAAATTACAATGAGCAGTTCTTC.

The count of this clone is one. This chain links TRBV6-1 with TRBJ1-4, with D possibly being TRBD1 (6 bases). The V and J ends lost 5 bases and 10 bases respectively, with 17 bases between them. This CDR3 has 14 amino acids. Germline-derived CDR1 and CDR2 are MNHNS and SASEGT. The DNA of the CDR3 is TGTGCCAGCAGTTCATCAGGGGCGGCGGGAAAACTGTTTTTT. This gives the protein CASSSSGAAGKLFF.

This clone was observed a single time. The chain links TRBV6-5 to TRBJ2-7, with TRBD2 matching 9 bases. The CDR3 extends over 14 amino acids. Germline loops: CDR1 MNHEY, CDR2 SVGAGI. Trimming at V came to 7 bases and at J to 7 bases, leaving 11 bases not matched to a gene. The CDR3 sequence is CASKRTSDQREQYF. The CDR3 coding sequence is TGTGCCAGCAAACGGACTAGCGACCAACGGGAGCAGTACTTC.

The V and J genes are TRBV5-4 and TRBJ2-7, with D maybe TRBD2 (6 bases). V lost 1 base to trimming and J lost 2 bases, with 10 bases between them. The CDR3 spans 14 residues. Germline assignment: CDR1 SGHNT and CDR2 YYREEE (reference sequence). CDR3 in amino acids: CASSLSGGTYEQYF. CDR3 coding DNA: TGTGCCAGCAGCTTGAGTGGGGGGACCTACGAGCAGTACTTC. Full variable domain (outside the CDR3, taken from reference TRBV5-4 and TRBJ2-7): ETGVTQSPTHLIKTRGQQVTLRCSSQSGHNTVSWYQQALGQGPQFIFQYYREEENGRGNFPPRFSGLQFPNYSSELNVNALELDDSALYLCASSLSGGTYEQYFGPGTRLTVT.

A single count supports this clone. CDR3 in DNA: TGCGCCAGCAGCTTGGATCTCGAGCAGTACTTC. Protein product: CASSLDLEQYF. The V gene is TRBV5-1, the J gene TRBJ2-5, with D uncertain. The J call may be incorrect, as the DNA end agrees better with TRBJ2-7. The CDR3 is 11 residues long. Germline V lookup: CDR1 SGHRS, CDR2 YFSETQ.

The chain carries TRBV7-9 and TRBJ2-5, with D maybe TRBD1 (5 bases). Germline V CDR1 and CDR2: SEHNR, FQNEAQ (reference sequence). CDR3 size: 15 residues. Trimming cost V 4 bases and J 5 bases, with 17 bases left between them. CDR3 sequence reads: CASSSTVLHGETQYF. Written as DNA, the CDR3 is TGTGCCAGCAGCTCGACAGTCCTCCACGGGGAGACCCAGTACTTC. Complete variable domain (other parts from reference TRBV7-9 and TRBJ2-5): DTGVSQNPRHKITKRGQNVTFRCDPISEHNRLYWYRQTLGQGPEFLTYFQNEAQLEKSRLLSDRFSAERPKGSFSTLEIQRTEQGDSAMYLCASSSTVLHGETQYFGPGTRLLVL.

Here the CDR3 reads CASSWDSTGELFF. The CDR3 region has the DNA TGCGCCAGCAGCTGGGACAGCACCGGGGAGCTGTTTTTT. The chain combines TRBV5-1 with TRBJ2-2; 7 nucleotides agree with TRBD1. This CDR3 is 13 amino acids long. Germline CDR1 and CDR2: SGHRS and YFSETQ. V lost 3 bases and J lost 4; bases outside the gene matches: 0.

The chain links TRBV6-4 to TRBJ2-1; a possible D gene is TRBD1 (6 bases). Germline V CDR1 and CDR2: MRHNA, SNTAGT. The ends were cut back, 5 bases at V and 3 bases at J, with 8 bases in the middle. The CDR3 contains 13 residues. Written as DNA, the CDR3 is TGTGCCAGCAGTACGGACAGCTACAATGAGCAGTTCTTC. This translates into CASSTDSYNEQFF.

The V gene is TRBV7-8, the J gene TRBJ2-7; TRBD1 matches 7 bases. CDR3 length: 14 residues. V shed 2 bases, J shed 2 bases, and the junction held 3 bases outside the gene matches. Looked up from germline, CDR1 is SGHVS and CDR2 is FQNEAQ. CDR3 bases: TGTGCCAGCAGCTTAAGGGACAGTCCCTACGAGCAGTACTTC. It specifies CASSLRDSPYEQYF.

The V gene is TRBV7-2, the J gene TRBJ1-2; 8 nucleotides match TRBD1. Germline V gene lookup returns CDR1 SGHTA and CDR2 FQGNSA. V dropped 5 bases and J dropped 4; count of bases not matched to a gene: 9. This CDR3 region has 15 residues. The CDR3 spells CASSPGDRGGYGYTF. CDR3 bases: TGTGCCAGCAGCCCAGGCGACAGGGGAGGCTATGGCTACACCTTC.

CDR3: CSVVRGLLTEAFF. CDR3 nucleotides: TGCAGCGTTGTTCGGGGGTTGCTCACTGAAGCTTTCTTT. The rearrangement links TRBV29-1 to TRBJ1-1; maybe TRBD1 (5 bases). CDR3 length equals 13 residues. Germline CDR1 reads SQVTM; CDR2 reads ANQGSEA. V was trimmed by 4 bases and J by 4 bases, leaving 13 bases between them.

V is TRBV5-6 and J is TRBJ1-1, with 7 bases matching TRBD1. V shed 3 bases, J shed 5 bases, and the junction held 7 bases outside the gene matches. The germline CDR1 and CDR2 sequences are SGHDT and YYEEEE. This CDR3 spans 14 amino acids. CDR3 sequence reads: CASSWTGGGTEAFF. The CDR3 nucleotides read TGTGCCAGCAGCTGGACAGGAGGCGGAACTGAAGCTTTCTTT. The complete variable domain, with remaining parts taken from reference TRBV5-6 and TRBJ1-1, reads DAGVTQSPTHLIKTRGQQVTLRCSPKSGHDTVSWYQQALGQGPQFIFQYYEEEERQRGNFPDRFSGHQFPNYSSELNVNALLLGDSALYLCASSWTGGGTEAFFGQGTRLTVV.

This chain uses TRBV10-3 with TRBJ2-3, with D possibly TRBD1 on 5 matching bases. This CDR3 region has 10 residues. Deletions cut 6 bases from V and 9 bases from J, with 7 bases between. The V gene's germline CDR1 is ENHRY and CDR2 SYGVKD. CDR3 region: CAIRTATQYF. CDR3 in DNA: TGTGCCATCAGGACAGCGACGCAGTATTTT.

This chain connects TRBV28 to TRBJ2-7; D may be TRBD2 (6 bases). The germline CDR1 and CDR2 sequences are MDHEN and SYDVKM. There are 13 residues in the CDR3. Trimming took off 4 bases at V and 6 bases at J, with 13 bases between the two ends. The DNA of the CDR3 is TGTGCCAGCAGTTCGGGCGGGATCCGCGAGCAGTACTTC. Its translation is CASSSGGIREQYF.

In this sample, this clone turned up a few times. J is TRBJ2-7 and V is TRBV25-1; 8 nucleotides match TRBD2. The germline V gene has CDR1 MGHDK and CDR2 SYGVNS. The CDR3 totals 13 residues. V was pared by 3 bases and J by 7 bases, with 5 bases of the junction left unmatched. The CDR3 DNA reads TGTGCCAGCAGTGACAGGACTAGCAGAGAGCAGTACTTC. Amino acid sequence: CASSDRTSREQYF.

This clone came up a few times. This chain joins TRBV15 and TRBJ1-6; the match to TRBD1 covers 7 bases. The CDR3 runs 14 residues. Germline V gene lookup returns CDR1 LNHNV and CDR2 YYDKDF (reference sequence). The V segment lost 2 bases and the J segment 7 bases; nucleotides outside the gene matches: 2. CDR3 in DNA: TGTGCCACCAGCAGACAGGGGGAGAATTCACCCCTCCACTTT. This encodes CATSRQGENSPLHF.